Here is one TCR beta chain with its context. The germline V and J ends were trimmed by 6 bases and 5 bases, with 16 bases remaining between them. This CDR3 spans 14 amino acids. Germline V gives CDR1 MNHEY, CDR2 SVGAGI. The data were obtained in a study of blood T cell repertoires in COVID-19. Background on the study: Samples taken during acute and convalescent COVID-19 were collected in the United States, Italy and Spain.

The authors' processing: Quantification of nucleated cells was approximated via reference gene primer amplification. Clones were read by immunoSEQ multiplex PCR, and TCRdb kept only the in-frame ones, dropping some. That table gives V, J and clone size, and the DNA gave D and trimming. There are approximately 330,000 clones in the sample; roughly 90% occur only once, and 4% lies in the top ten. This sequence joins TRBV6-5 and TRBJ1-1; D might be TRBD1 (5 bases). Specimen: peripheral blood. The clonotype originates from a woman between 50 and 59 years old with active or convalescent COVID-19. As DNA, the CDR3 is TGTGCCAGCAGCACCTCAGGGTTCTATACTGAAGCTTTCTTT. Its protein product is CASSTSGFYTEAFF.